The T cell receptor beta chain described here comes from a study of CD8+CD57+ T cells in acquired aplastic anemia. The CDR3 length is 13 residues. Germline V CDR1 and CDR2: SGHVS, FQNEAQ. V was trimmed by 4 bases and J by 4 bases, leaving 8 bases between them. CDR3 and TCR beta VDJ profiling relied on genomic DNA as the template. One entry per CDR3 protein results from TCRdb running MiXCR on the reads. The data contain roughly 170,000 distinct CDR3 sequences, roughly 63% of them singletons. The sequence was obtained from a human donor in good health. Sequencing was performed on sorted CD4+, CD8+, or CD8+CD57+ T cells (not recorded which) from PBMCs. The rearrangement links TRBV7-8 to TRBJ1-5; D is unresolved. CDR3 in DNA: TGTGCCAGCAGCTCAGACTTGAATCAGCCCCAGCATTTT. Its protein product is CASSSDLNQPQHF. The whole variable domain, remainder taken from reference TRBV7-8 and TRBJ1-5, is GAGVSQSPRYKVAKRGQDVALRCDPISGHVSLFWYQQALGQGPEFLTYFQNEAQLDKSGLPSDRFFAERPEGSVSTLKIQRTQQEDSAVYLCASSSDLNQPQHFGDGTRLSIL.